Below are 21 T cell receptor beta chains sequenced from a single sample in a study of vaccination and CD4 T cells after COVID-19. Regarding treatment: approximately 11-day PBMC culture with coronavirus spike peptide pools or control peptides (ViraFEST assay). Ahead of the COVID-19 pandemic (2011-2018), the CD4+ T cells of the unexposed donor were collected. These receptors are not linked to any known antigen. Sequence data for DNA of cultured CD4+ T cells were generated by the Oncomine TCR Beta short-read assay. Using the QIAamp micro DNA kit, genomic DNA was extracted from the CD4+ T cells that had been cultured. TCRdb re-derived calls from the PCR reads in MiXCR, one entry per CDR3 protein. The repertoire holds roughly 10,000 distinct CDR3 sequences, with about a third as singletons. The source material was CD4+ T cells from blood, cultured in vitro. The receptors originated from a human donor in good health.

This clonotype is classed as medium-sized (0.01 to 0.1%). J is TRBJ1-5 and V is TRBV15; D perhaps matches TRBD1 (6 bases). The ends were cut back, 6 bases at V and 6 bases at J, with 15 bases in the middle. CDR3 size: 14 residues. Looked up from germline, CDR1 is LNHNV and CDR2 is YYDKDF (reference sequence). The CDR3 loop reads CATRDHRVPQPQHF. The CDR3 region has the DNA TGTGCCACCAGAGACCACAGGGTTCCTCAGCCCCAGCATTTT.

The J gene is TRBJ1-5, the V gene TRBV27; maybe TRBD1 (5 bases). Germline loops: CDR1 MNHEY, CDR2 SMNVEV (reference sequence). V gave up 2 bases and J gave up 5 bases, with 16 bases separating them. This CDR3 has 16 amino acids. DNA of the CDR3: TGTGCCAGCAGTTTAAACTCGGCAGGGTCAGATCAGCCCCAGCATTTT. This translates into CASSLNSAGSDQPQHF.

This clonotype came up a few times. It is unclear where the CDR3 begins or ends on the DNA, so no DNA is shown, and the CDR3 is as TCRdb lists it. The J gene is TRBJ1-6, the V gene TRBV7-5. TRBV7-5 has pseudogene status. The CDR3 length equals 20 residues, ends included. The CDR3 sequence: CISVPEENPDRSSYNSPLHF.

Concerning this clonotype: Being one base from a much bigger clone, this may be a read error. Without the conserved terminal phenylalanine or tryptophan, this CDR3 likely stems from a read error. DNA of the CDR3: TGTGCCAGCAGCATAATGGACCGCCAGCCCCTCCACCTT. Protein: CASSIMDRQPLHL. The chain recombines TRBV11-2 with TRBJ1-6; D is unclear. Germline values: CDR1 SGHAT, CDR2 FQNNGV. The CDR3 has 13 amino acids. V gave up 5 bases and J gave up 13 bases, with 15 bases separating them.

V and J are TRBV6-2 or TRBV6-3 and TRBJ2-3, with D uncertain. The ends were cut back, 6 bases at V and 2 bases at J, with 15 bases in the middle. The CDR3 is made up of 15 amino acids. The germline V gene encodes CDR1 MNHEY and CDR2 SVGEGT. CDR3 residues: CASSQRVQATDTQYF. DNA for the CDR3: TGTGCCAGCAGCCAGCGTGTCCAGGCCACAGATACGCAGTATTTT.

This sequence joins TRBV11-2 and TRBJ2-7; TRBD2 matches at 7 bases. Trimming took 5 bases from V and 3 from J; bases not matched to a gene: 13. Germline V gene lookup returns CDR1 SGHAT and CDR2 FQNNGV. The CDR3 runs to 16 residues. CDR3 DNA: TGTGCCAGCAGCCAAATTAGCGGGTTAGCATTCTACGAGCAGTACTTC. This translates into CASSQISGLAFYEQYF. Full variable domain (remainder filled in from reference TRBV11-2 and TRBJ2-7): EAGVAQSPRYKIIEKRQSVAFWCNPISGHATLYWYQQILGQGPKLLIQFQNNGVVDDSQLPKDRFSAERLKGVDSTLKIQPAKLEDSAVYLCASSQISGLAFYEQYFGPGTRLTVT.

J is TRBJ1-1 and V is TRBV7-2; D remains ambiguous. Looked up from germline, CDR1 is SGHTA and CDR2 is FQGNSA. V gave up 5 bases and J gave up 3 bases, with 13 bases separating them. The CDR3 length is 14 residues. In DNA form, the CDR3 reads TGTGCCAGCAGCGCCCAGCGGGTCGACACTGAAGCTTTCTTT. Amino acid sequence: CASSAQRVDTEAFF.

The chain uses TRBV19 and TRBJ2-3, with D perhaps TRBD1 (6 bases). The V and J ends lost 7 bases and 1 base respectively, with 6 bases between them. Per the germline V gene, CDR1 is LNHDA and CDR2 is SQIVND (reference sequence). The CDR3 runs 12 residues. The DNA for the CDR3 is TGTGCCAGTAAGGGGGGCACAGATACGCAGTATTTT. Protein product: CASKGGTDTQYF.

The V gene is TRBV24-1, the J gene TRBJ2-1; possibly TRBD2 for D (5 bases). The CDR3 runs 16 residues. The germline V gene has CDR1 KGHDR and CDR2 SFDVKD. V was trimmed by 0 bases and J by 9 bases, leaving 17 bases between them. The chain's CDR3 is CATSDLFQGQEGEQFF. The CDR3 bases are TGTGCCACCAGTGATTTGTTCCAAGGTCAAGAGGGTGAGCAGTTCTTC.

The V and J genes are TRBV29-1 and TRBJ1-2; 9 bases are shared with TRBD1. The J segment lost 5 bases and the V segment lost 6 bases, leaving 7 bases of the junction unmatched. This CDR3 is built from 13 residues. Germline values: CDR1 SQVTM, CDR2 ANQGSEA. CDR3 in amino acids: CSVGNRGPYGYTF. CDR3 DNA: TGCAGCGTGGGTAACAGGGGGCCGTATGGCTACACCTTC.

V and J are TRBV4-1 and TRBJ2-5, with 11 bases aligning to TRBD2. The V gene's germline CDR1 is MGHRA and CDR2 YSYEKL. The J segment lost 5 bases and the V segment lost 4 bases, leaving 12 bases of the junction unmatched. The CDR3 spans 17 residues. The CDR3 region has the DNA TGCGCCAGCAGCCTCAACGAGACTAGCGGGGAGAGGGAGACCCAGTACTTC. It is translated as CASSLNETSGERETQYF.

J is TRBJ2-1 and V is TRBV7-2; TRBD2 aligns across 7 bases. The end of the DNA aligns better with TRBJ2-7, so the J call may be wrong. Germline assignment: CDR1 SGHTA and CDR2 FQGNSA. This CDR3 spans 15 amino acids. CDR3 sequence (DNA): TGTGCCAGCAGCTTATGGGCGGGAGTTTTATACGAGCAGTACTTC. Translation: CASSLWAGVLYEQYF.

This clonotype was seen a handful of times. The rearrangement joins TRBV11-1 to TRBJ1-1, with no clear D. This CDR3 comprises 15 residues. In germline, CDR1 is SGHAT, CDR2 FQDESV (reference sequence). V was clipped by 3 bases and J by 1 base, with 12 bases between them. CDR3 sequence (DNA): TGTGCCAGCAGCTTCGTCCCCCAGGCGAACACTGAAGCTTTCTTT. It is translated as CASSFVPQANTEAFF.

Points on this clonotype: A read error is likely, as this CDR3 ends without the conserved phenylalanine or tryptophan. The chain has TRBV5-1 and TRBJ1-5; D gene uncertain. The germline CDR1 and CDR2 sequences are SGHRS and YFSETQ. V lost 1 base and J 1 base, leaving 3 bases between the germline ends. The CDR3 has 13 residues. CDR3 loop: CASSLMSNQPQHL. The CDR3 DNA reads TGCGCCAGCAGCTTGATGAGCAATCAGCCCCAGCATCTT.

This clonotype turned up a few times. The rearrangement links TRBV7-2 to TRBJ2-5; D ambiguous. Trimming stripped 5 bases from V and 3 bases from J, with 10 bases between. Germline CDR1 and CDR2: SGHTA and FQGNSA. This CDR3 has 13 amino acids. This chain's CDR3 is CASSVWRKETQYF. The DNA for the CDR3 is TGTGCCAGCAGCGTCTGGCGGAAAGAGACCCAGTACTTC.

J is TRBJ1-1 and V is TRBV19; D may be TRBD1 (6 bases). V gave up 4 bases and J gave up 4 bases, with 10 bases separating them. This CDR3 region has 13 residues. Germline V gene data show CDR1 as LNHDA and CDR2 as SQIVND (reference sequence). CDR3 coding DNA: TGTGCCAGTAGTACACAGGGAATCACTGAAGCTTTCTTT. Residues: CASSTQGITEAFF.

This clonotype turned up a few times. CDR3 residues: CSARASGNTGELFF. The CDR3 DNA is TGCAGTGCTAGGGCTAGCGGAAACACCGGGGAGCTGTTTTTT. This rearrangement joins TRBV20-1 to TRBJ2-2; 7 bases are shared with TRBD2. V shed 3 bases, J shed 2 bases, and the junction held 3 bases outside the gene matches. Germline V gene lookup returns CDR1 DFQATT and CDR2 SNEGSKA (reference sequence). This CDR3 region has 14 residues.

This clonotype was seen only a few times. The V call is TRBV20-1, the J call TRBJ1-4, with D unresolved. CDR3 size: 11 residues. Germline loops: CDR1 DFQATT, CDR2 SNEGSKA (reference sequence). In DNA form, the CDR3 reads TGCAGCTGTTCTCGGGGTGAAAAACTGTTTTTT. Protein product: CSCSRGEKLFF.

V gene TRBV27 combines with J gene TRBJ2-1, with 9 bases lining up with TRBD2. V was pared by 7 bases and J by 4 bases, with 14 bases of the junction left unmatched. This CDR3 has 17 residues. CDR1 and CDR2 from the germline V gene are MNHEY and SMNVEV (reference sequence). CDR3 DNA sequence: TGTGCCAGCATATGGAGTTGGAGCGGGAGGACTTACAATGAGCAGTTCTTC. It encodes CASIWSWSGRTYNEQFF.

There are a few counts of this clonotype. The J gene is TRBJ2-2, the V gene TRBV19; 11 bases line up with TRBD1. The ends lost 3 bases at V and 5 bases at J; junction bases unmatched: 5. This CDR3 spans 16 amino acids. Germline V lookup: CDR1 LNHDA, CDR2 SQIVND (reference sequence). The CDR3 sequence is CASSIGDRGSTGELFF. The CDR3 nucleotides are TGTGCCAGTAGTATCGGGGACAGGGGGAGTACCGGGGAGCTGTTTTTT.

This clonotype was seen a handful of times. The V and J genes are TRBV28 and TRBJ1-2; no firm D call. CDR1 MDHEN and CDR2 SYDVKM come from the germline V gene. The CDR3 runs 11 residues. V was pared by 6 bases and J by 4 bases, with 6 bases between. The CDR3 sequence: CASRDGYGYTF. The DNA for the CDR3 is TGTGCCAGCAGAGACGGCTATGGCTACACCTTC.